This record looks at one T cell receptor (beta chain) sequence and its context. Sequencing was performed with immunoSEQ multiplex PCR; in TCRdb, only in-frame clones are kept and a portion is missing. The sample includes 100,000 to 150,000 clones, approximately 92% seen only once; the top ten take approximately 0.58%. V lost 4 bases, J lost 8 bases, and 14 bases lay in between. The CDR3 totals 13 residues. Germline V gives CDR1 GTSNPN, CDR2 SVGIG (reference sequence). The sample belongs to a study of control samples from healthy donors and cancer patients. The sequence was obtained from an elderly man with head and neck cancer. This rearrangement joins TRBV30 to TRBJ2-2; D perhaps matches TRBD2 (5 bases). Sequencing used PBMCs. This chain's CDR3 is CAWTSAGEGELFF. CDR3 DNA: TGTGCCTGGACTTCGGCCGGGGAGGGGGAGCTGTTTTTT.